A single sample gave rise to the 2 T cell receptor beta chains below, sequenced in a study of CD8+ T cells in alopecia areata. Following RNA extraction, reverse transcription yielded cDNA that acted as the sequencing template. Libraries were prepared by immunoSEQ multiplex PCR; TCRdb keeps only in-frame clonotypes and omits some of them. The sample includes roughly 200,000 clones, less than 45% seen only once; the top ten take 0.48%. Treatment described: oral pan-JAK inhibitor, 5-10 mg twice daily. Specimen: CD4+ T cells sorted from blood, collected at approximately week 30, from a patient treated with tofacitinib. Source of these receptors: a human donor with alopecia areata.

The chain couples TRBV29-1 to TRBJ1-1, with D unresolved. Trimming shortened V by 4 bases and J by 3 bases, and 9 bases separated the two germline ends. This CDR3 spans 12 amino acids. CDR1 and CDR2 from the germline V gene are SQVTM and ANQGSEA. The CDR3 reads CSVGRADTEAFF. The CDR3 nucleotides are TGCAGCGTTGGAAGGGCGGACACTGAAGCTTTCTTT.

This rearrangement joins TRBV9 to TRBJ2-1, with D perhaps assigned TRBD1 or TRBD2 (6 bases each). With 3 bases removed from V and 2 bases from J, the gap between germline ends came to 12 bases. The germline gives CDR1 SGDLS, CDR2 YYNGEE. The CDR3 covers 15 residues. CDR3 nucleotides: TGTGCCAGCAGCGCCGATGGGGGGCCCTACAATGAGCAGTTCTTC. It translates to CASSADGGPYNEQFF. Combining the CDR3 with reference TRBV9 and TRBJ2-1 gives the whole variable domain DSGVTQTPKHLITATGQRVTLRCSPRSGDLSVYWYQQSLDQGLQFLIQYYNGEERAKGNILERFSAQQFPDLHSELNLSSLELGDSALYFCASSADGGPYNEQFFGPGTRLTVL.